Included here is one T cell receptor (beta chain) sequence, with context. Its target is not known. There are 16 residues in the CDR3. CDR1 SGDLS and CDR2 YYNGEE come from the germline V gene. V lost 2 bases to trimming and J lost 0 bases, with 11 bases between them. MiXCR was run by TCRdb on the 5' RACE reads, yielding one entry per CDR3 protein. The top ten hold 1.6% of the sample, which has approximately 680,000 distinct CDR3 sequences, roughly 7.2% seen once. This specimen belongs to a study of identical twins. Study-wide findings and caveats: Cord blood's abundant beta clonotypes had fewer insertions, unlike memory repertoires.

This sample was shared with a second study, whose subject was yellow fever vaccine responses in identical twins.

This clonotype originated in a woman under 30 in good health. The rearrangement links TRBV9 to TRBJ2-2; D is possibly TRBD2 (5 bases). The source material was PBMCs. The CDR3 protein is CASSVTRAANTGELFF. CDR3 sequence (DNA): TGTGCCAGCAGCGTCACTAGGGCCGCGAACACCGGGGAGCTGTTTTTT.